This T cell receptor (beta chain) originates from a study of OX40 agonist ivuxolimab in advanced cancers. Study-level information: Hepatocellular carcinoma, melanoma, renal cell or head and neck cancer was diagnosed in the dose-escalation patients. Study-wide results and limits: By week 6 at 0.1 to 3.0 mg/kg, blood CD4+ and CD8+ T cells had expanded clonally.

TCRdb's copy holds only in-frame clones and misses some; the assay was immunoSEQ multiplex PCR. Here the sample spans about 84,000 clones, over 85% being singletons. Trimming removed 4 bases from V and 0 bases from J, with 10 bases in between. Germline CDR1 SGDLS, CDR2 YYNGEE. This CDR3 comprises 14 residues. In its sample, this clone was seen once. What it binds is not known. This chain links TRBV9 with TRBJ2-5; no clear D. Material: CD4+ or CD8+ T cells sorted from blood, obtained in a trial of the OX40 agonist ivuxolimab. This TCR derives from an adult with an advanced solid tumor such as melanoma, head and neck, liver or kidney cancer. The CDR3 bases are TGTGCCAGCAGCATAGACATTTACCAAGAGACCCAGTACTTC. Protein sequence: CASSIDIYQETQYF.